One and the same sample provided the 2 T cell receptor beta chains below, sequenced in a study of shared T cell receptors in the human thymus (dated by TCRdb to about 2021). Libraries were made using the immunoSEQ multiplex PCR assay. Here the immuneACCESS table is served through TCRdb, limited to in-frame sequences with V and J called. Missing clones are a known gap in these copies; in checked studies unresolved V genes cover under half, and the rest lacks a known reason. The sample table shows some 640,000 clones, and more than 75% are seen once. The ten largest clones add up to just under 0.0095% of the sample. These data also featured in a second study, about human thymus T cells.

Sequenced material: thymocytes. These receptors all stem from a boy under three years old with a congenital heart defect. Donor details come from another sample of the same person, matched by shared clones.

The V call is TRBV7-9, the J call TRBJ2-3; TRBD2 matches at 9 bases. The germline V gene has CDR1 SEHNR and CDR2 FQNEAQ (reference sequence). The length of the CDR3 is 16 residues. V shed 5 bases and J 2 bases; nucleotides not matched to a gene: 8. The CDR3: CASSPIGLAHTDTQYF. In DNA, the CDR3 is TGTGCCAGCAGCCCAATAGGACTAGCGCACACAGATACGCAGTATTTT.

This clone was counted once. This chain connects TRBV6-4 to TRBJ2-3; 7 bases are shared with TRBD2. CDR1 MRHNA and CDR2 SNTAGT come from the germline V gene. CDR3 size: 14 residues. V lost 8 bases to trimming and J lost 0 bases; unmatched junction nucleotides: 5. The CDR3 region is CASRSGVSTDTQYF. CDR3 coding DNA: TGTGCCAGCCGAAGCGGGGTTAGCACAGATACGCAGTATTTT.